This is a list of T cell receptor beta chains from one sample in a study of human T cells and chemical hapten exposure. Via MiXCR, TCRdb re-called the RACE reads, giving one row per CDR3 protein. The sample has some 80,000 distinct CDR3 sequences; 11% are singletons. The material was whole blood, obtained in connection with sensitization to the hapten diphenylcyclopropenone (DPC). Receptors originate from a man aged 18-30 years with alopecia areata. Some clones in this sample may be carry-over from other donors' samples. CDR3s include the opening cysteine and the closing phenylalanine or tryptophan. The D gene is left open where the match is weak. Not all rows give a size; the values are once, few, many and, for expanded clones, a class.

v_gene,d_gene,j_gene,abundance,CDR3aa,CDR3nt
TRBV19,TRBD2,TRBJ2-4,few,CASSIQSGRGFAKNIQYF,TGTGCCAGTAGTATTCAGTCGGGGAGGGGTTTCGCCAAAAACATTCAGTACTTC
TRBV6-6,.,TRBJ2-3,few,CASSYVSRASPDTQYF,TGTGCCAGCAGTTATGTTTCCAGGGCTAGCCCAGATACGCAGTATTTT
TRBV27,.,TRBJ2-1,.,CASSLSGMDEQFF,TGTGCCAGCAGTTTATCGGGCATGGATGAGCAGTTCTTC
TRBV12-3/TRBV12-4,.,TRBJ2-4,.,CASNTQAKNIQYF,TGTGCCAGCAACACACAAGCCAAAAACATTCAGTACTTC
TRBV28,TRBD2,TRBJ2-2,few,CASSQAGDTGELFF,TGTGCCAGCAGTCAAGCGGGGGACACCGGGGAGCTGTTTTTT
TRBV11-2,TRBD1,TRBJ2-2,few,CASSRRQGPVYTGELFF,TGTGCCAGCAGCCGCCGACAGGGGCCGGTGTACACCGGGGAGCTGTTTTTT
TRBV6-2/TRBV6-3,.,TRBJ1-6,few,CASSSGQRNSPLHF,TGTGCCAGCAGCTCCGGACAGCGTAATTCACCCCTCCACTTT
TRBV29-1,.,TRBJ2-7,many,CSVSDVNEQYF,TGCAGCGTATCTGACGTCAACGAGCAGTACTTC
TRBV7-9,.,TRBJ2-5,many,CASSRSNSGEETQYF,TGTGCCAGCAGCCGTTCAAACTCAGGGGAGGAGACCCAGTACTTC
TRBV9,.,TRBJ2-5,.,CASSVGGSHGETQYF,TGTGCCAGCAGCGTTGGGGGCTCTCATGGAGAGACCCAGTACTTC
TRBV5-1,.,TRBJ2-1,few,CASTGQGLVNNEQFF,TGCGCCAGCACCGGACAGGGACTAGTTAATAATGAGCAGTTCTTC
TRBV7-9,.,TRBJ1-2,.,CASSKGQSHPNGYTF,TGTGCCAGCAGTAAAGGACAGTCCCACCCTAATGGCTACACCTTC
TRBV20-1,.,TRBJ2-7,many,CSARDPSSHTEQYF,TGCAGTGCTAGAGACCCTTCGTCCCACACAGAGCAGTACTTC
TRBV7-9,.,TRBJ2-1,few,CASSHYARGRGDNEQFF,TGTGCCAGCAGCCATTACGCCCGGGGCAGAGGTGACAATGAGCAGTTCTTC
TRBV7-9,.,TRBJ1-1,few,CASSKGGENTEAFF,TGTGCCAGCAGCAAAGGAGGGGAGAACACTGAAGCTTTCTTT
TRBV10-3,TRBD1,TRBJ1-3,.,CAITGQGAIYF,TGTGCCATAACGGGACAGGGGGCCATATATTTT
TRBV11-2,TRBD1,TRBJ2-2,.,CASSSWTGAHTGELFF,TGTGCCAGCAGCTCCTGGACAGGGGCGCACACCGGGGAGCTGTTTTTT
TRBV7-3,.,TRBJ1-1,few,CASSSPFAGENTEAFF,TGTGCCAGCAGCTCCCCTTTCGCGGGCGAGAACACTGAAGCTTTCTTT
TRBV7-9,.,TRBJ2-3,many,CASSLATDTQYF,TGTGCCAGCAGCTTGGCCACAGATACGCAGTATTTT
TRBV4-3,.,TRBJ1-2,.,CASSQGDNNYGYTF,TGCGCCAGCAGCCAAGGCGACAACAACTATGGCTACACCTTC
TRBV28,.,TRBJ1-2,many,CASSLQLNYGYTF,TGTGCCAGCAGTTTACAACTGAATTATGGCTACACCTTC
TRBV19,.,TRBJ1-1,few,CASSIGGNTEAFF,TGTGCCAGTAGTATTGGAGGGAACACTGAAGCTTTCTTT
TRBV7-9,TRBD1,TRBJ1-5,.,CASSGTGNQPQHF,TGTGCCAGCAGCGGGACAGGAAATCAGCCCCAGCATTTT
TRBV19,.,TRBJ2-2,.,CASSTRTINTGELFF,TGTGCCAGTAGTACCCGGACTATCAACACCGGGGAGCTGTTTTTT
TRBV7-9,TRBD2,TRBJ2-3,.,CASSLTEGLAGATQYF,TGTGCCAGCAGTTTAACCGAGGGACTAGCGGGGGCTACGCAGTATTTT
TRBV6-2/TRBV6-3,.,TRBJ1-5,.,CASKVGPGGSNQPQHF,TGTGCCAGCAAGGTGGGCCCCGGGGGTAGCAATCAGCCCCAGCATTTT
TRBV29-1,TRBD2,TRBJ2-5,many,CSVETRLAGTQETQYF,TGCAGCGTTGAAACCAGACTAGCGGGGACCCAAGAGACCCAGTACTTC
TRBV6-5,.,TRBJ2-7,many,CASSRGQWVATYEQYF,TGTGCCAGCAGTCGTGGACAGTGGGTCGCAACCTACGAGCAGTACTTC
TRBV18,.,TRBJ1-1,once,CASSPRHGTEAFF,TGTGCCAGCTCACCCCGACATGGAACTGAAGCTTTCTTT
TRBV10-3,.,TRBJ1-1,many,CAISETSQNTEAFF,TGTGCCATCAGTGAAACCAGTCAAAACACTGAAGCTTTCTTT
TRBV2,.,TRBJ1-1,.,CASNGSSNTEAFF,TGTGCCAGCAACGGGAGTTCGAACACTGAAGCTTTCTTT
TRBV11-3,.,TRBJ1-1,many,CASSLSRIAEAFF,TGTGCCAGCAGCTTGAGCCGGATTGCTGAAGCTTTCTTT
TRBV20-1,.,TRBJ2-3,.,CSARESGGGTDTQYF,TGCAGTGCTAGAGAGTCCGGGGGAGGCACAGATACGCAGTATTTT
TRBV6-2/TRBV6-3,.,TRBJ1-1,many,CASRQGTEAFF,TGTGCCAGCAGACAGGGAACTGAAGCTTTCTTT
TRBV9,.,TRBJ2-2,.,CASSVEETGTGELFF,TGTGCCAGCAGCGTAGAGGAAACGGGCACCGGGGAGCTGTTTTTT
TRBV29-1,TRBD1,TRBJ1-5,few,CSVGDRANQPQHF,TGCAGCGTTGGAGACAGGGCCAATCAGCCCCAGCATTTT
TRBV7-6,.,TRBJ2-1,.,CASTAAWRASYNEQFF,TGTGCCAGCACCGCGGCGTGGCGGGCCTCCTACAATGAGCAGTTCTTC
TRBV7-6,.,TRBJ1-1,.,CASSFRQNHEAFF,TGTGCCAGCAGCTTCCGGCAGAATCATGAAGCTTTCTTT
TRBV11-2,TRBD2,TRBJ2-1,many,CASSPLGGGDEQFF,TGTGCCAGCAGCCCCCTAGGCGGGGGGGATGAGCAGTTCTTC
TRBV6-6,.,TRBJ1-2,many,CASSYALTAYGYTF,TGTGCCAGCAGTTACGCCTTGACAGCGTATGGCTACACCTTC
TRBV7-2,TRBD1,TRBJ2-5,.,CASSPTRDSKETQYF,TGTGCCAGCAGCCCTACCCGGGACAGCAAAGAGACCCAGTACTTC
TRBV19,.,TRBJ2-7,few,CASSKGLTYEQYF,TGTGCCAGTAGTAAGGGCCTTACCTACGAGCAGTACTTC
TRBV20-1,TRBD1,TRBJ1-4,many,CSARDLGQGASEKLFF,TGCAGTGCTAGAGATCTCGGGCAGGGGGCCTCTGAAAAACTGTTTTTT
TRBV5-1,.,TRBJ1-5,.,CTSSLGDRNQPQHF,TGCACCAGCAGCTTGGGGGATCGCAATCAGCCCCAGCATTTT
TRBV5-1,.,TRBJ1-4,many,CASSPWMAFNEKLFF,TGCGCCAGCAGCCCCTGGATGGCCTTCAATGAAAAACTGTTTTTT
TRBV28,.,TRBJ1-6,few,CASSSPINNSPLHF,TGTGCCAGCAGCAGTCCGATTAATAATTCACCCCTCCACTTT
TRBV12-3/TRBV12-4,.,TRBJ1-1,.,CASSTVGGGQTEAFF,TGTGCCAGCAGTACCGTTGGCGGGGGGCAAACTGAAGCTTTCTTT
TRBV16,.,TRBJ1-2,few,CASSQSARDGYTF,TGTGCCAGCAGCCAATCAGCACGGGATGGCTACACCTTC
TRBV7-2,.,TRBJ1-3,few,CASSPDRTSGNTIYF,TGTGCCAGCAGCCCTGACAGGACCTCTGGAAACACCATATATTTT
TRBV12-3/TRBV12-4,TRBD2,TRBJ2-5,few,CASRTRGEETQYF,TGTGCCAGCAGGACTCGGGGGGAAGAGACCCAGTACTTC
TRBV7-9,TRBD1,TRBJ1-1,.,CASTDRVDTEAFF,TGTGCCAGCACCGACAGGGTTGACACTGAAGCTTTCTTT